This T cell receptor (beta chain) appears in the sequencing data of a study of cytomegalovirus exposure and HLA in healthy donors. Both 60 Vbeta primers and 13 Jbeta primers went into the PCR. The method was immunoSEQ multiplex PCR; TCRdb's version includes in-frame clones alone and lacks a portion of them. The sample consists of around 100,000 clones, around three quarters of them appearing once. V was clipped by 5 bases and J by 6 bases; unmatched bases: 12. Germline CDR1 MNHNS, CDR2 SASEGT. This CDR3 region has 15 residues. Sequencing was carried out using PBMCs. The rearrangement links TRBV6-1 to TRBJ1-1; TRBD1 aligns across 7 bases. The source of this sequence is a middle-aged man in good health and CMV-seropositive. CDR3 region: CASSPQTGLSAEAFF. In DNA form, the CDR3 reads TGTGCCAGCAGTCCCCAGACAGGGCTAAGCGCTGAAGCTTTCTTT.